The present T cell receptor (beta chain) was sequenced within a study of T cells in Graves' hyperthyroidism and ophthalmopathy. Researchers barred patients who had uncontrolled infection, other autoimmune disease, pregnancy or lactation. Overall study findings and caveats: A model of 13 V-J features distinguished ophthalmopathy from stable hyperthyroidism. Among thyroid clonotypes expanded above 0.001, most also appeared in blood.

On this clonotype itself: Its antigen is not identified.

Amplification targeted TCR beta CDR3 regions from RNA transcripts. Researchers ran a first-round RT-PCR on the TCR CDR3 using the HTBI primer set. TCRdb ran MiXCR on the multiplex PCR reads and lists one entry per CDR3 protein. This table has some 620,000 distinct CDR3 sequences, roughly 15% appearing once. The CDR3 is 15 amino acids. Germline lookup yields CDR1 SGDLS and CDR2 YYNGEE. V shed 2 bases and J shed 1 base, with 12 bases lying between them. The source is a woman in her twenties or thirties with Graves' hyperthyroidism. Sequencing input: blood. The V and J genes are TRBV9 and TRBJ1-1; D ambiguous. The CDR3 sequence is CASSVSAVPNTEAFF. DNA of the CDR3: TGTGCCAGCAGCGTGTCGGCAGTCCCGAACACTGAAGCTTTCTTT.